A single sample is the source of the 24 T cell receptor beta chains below, sequenced in a study of T-cell memory formation after mild COVID-19. TCRdb reanalysed the 5' RACE reads using MiXCR and keeps one entry per CDR3 protein. The sample carries around 390,000 distinct CDR3 sequences, 15% to 20% recorded once. The sequenced sample was PBMCs or a T cell subset sorted from them (not recorded which). All receptors derive from a man in his late teens or twenties who had mild COVID-19 (a few samples of this study predate the infection). Cell type and time point are not known.

V and J are TRBV6-1 and TRBJ2-3; the D gene is possibly TRBD1 (6 bases). Germline CDR1 reads MNHNS; CDR2 reads SASEGT. The CDR3 loop spans 16 amino acids. Between the trimmed V and J ends, which lost 4 bases and 2 bases, there was a span of 16 bases. The CDR3, as DNA: TGTGCCAGCAGTGGTAGGGGGTCGGCGTACACAGATACGCAGTATTTT. It is translated as CASSGRGSAYTDTQYF.

The V gene is TRBV19, the J gene TRBJ2-2; weak D call: TRBD2 (5 bases). Trimming stripped 8 bases from V and 6 bases from J, with 19 bases between. The CDR3 contains 15 residues. The germline gives CDR1 LNHDA, CDR2 SQIVND (reference sequence). In nucleotides, the CDR3 is TGTGCCAGTTCACACCCAACGGGATTTCCCGGGGAGCTGTTTTTT. Protein: CASSHPTGFPGELFF.

The chain employs TRBV19 and TRBJ2-5; D not certain. CDR1 and CDR2 (germline): LNHDA, SQIVND (reference sequence). This CDR3 is built from 11 residues. The V gene lost 7 bases and the J gene lost 7 bases, with 10 bases spanning the gap. Here the CDR3 DNA reads TGTGCCAGTACTCATTGGGGGACCCAGTACTTC. It encodes CASTHWGTQYF.

This clonotype was detected a few times. The V call is TRBV3-1, the J call TRBJ2-5; the D gene could be TRBD1 or TRBD2 (5 bases each). CDR1 and CDR2 (germline): LGHDT, YNNKEL (reference sequence). Trimming left V 4 bases short and J 2 bases short, with 14 bases between. This CDR3 is built from 15 residues. CDR3 protein: CASSLGVELQETQYF. The DNA of the CDR3 is TGTGCCAGCAGCCTGGGGGTAGAACTACAAGAGACCCAGTACTTC.

Note on this clonotype: One junction end disagrees with the germline gene, perhaps due to a read error. The chain has TRBV5-1 and TRBJ2-3; TRBD1 aligns across 9 bases. The CDR3 is made up of 16 amino acids. From germline, CDR1 is SGHRS and CDR2 YFSETQ. The CDR3 here is CASRFPRDRATDTQYF. The CDR3 DNA reads TGCGCCAGCCGCTTCCCCCGGGACAGGGCCACAGATACGCAGTATTTT.

This chain links TRBV5-3 with TRBJ1-1, with TRBD1 identical over 7 bases. TRBV5-3 is designated an ORF whose function remains uncertain. V shed 1 base, J shed 3 bases, and the junction held 9 bases outside the gene matches. The CDR3 is 16 residues long. The DNA for the CDR3 is TGTGCCAGAAGCTTGCCGTCCCGAACAGGGGACACTGAAGCTTTCTTT. Encoded protein: CARSLPSRTGDTEAFF.

This clonotype appeared once. This chain links TRBV2 with TRBJ2-7; TRBD1 matches 8 bases. Germline CDR1 reads SNHLY; CDR2 reads FYNNEI. J was trimmed by 4 bases and V by 6 bases; bases with no gene match: 11. This CDR3 contains 15 residues. The CDR3 sequence: CASSDWRQGAYEQYF. DNA of the CDR3: TGTGCCAGCAGCGACTGGCGTCAGGGGGCTTACGAGCAGTACTTC. Filled out from reference TRBV2 and TRBJ2-7, the complete variable domain reads EPEVTQTPSHQVTQMGQEVILRCVPISNHLYFYWYRQILGQKVEFLVSFYNNEISEKSEIFDDQFSVERPDGSNFTLKIRSTKLEDSAMYFCASSDWRQGAYEQYFGPGTRLTVT.

The chain uses TRBV7-9 and TRBJ1-5; 7 bases are a match to TRBD1. The CDR3 sequence is 16 residues long. Per germline, CDR1 SEHNR and CDR2 FQNEAQ (reference sequence). The trim removed 4 bases at V and 0 bases at J, leaving 6 bases unmatched. The DNA for the CDR3 is TGTGCCAGCAGCTCCGGACAGGACAATAGCAATCAGCCCCAGCATTTT. Translated, it gives CASSSGQDNSNQPQHF.

This chain connects TRBV20-1 to TRBJ1-1; TRBD1 might be the D (5 bases). The CDR3 is 12 amino acids. Germline V gene data show CDR1 as DFQATT and CDR2 as SNEGSKA (reference sequence). Trimming shortened V by 7 bases and J by 1 base, and 10 bases separated the two germline ends. Here the CDR3 reads CSGRQGNTEAFF. The CDR3 DNA reads TGCAGTGGCCGGCAGGGGAACACTGAAGCTTTCTTT.

This clonotype was observed a few times. V is TRBV20-1 and J is TRBJ2-7; 8 bases map to TRBD2. CDR3 length: 15 residues. Germline V gives CDR1 DFQATT, CDR2 SNEGSKA (reference sequence). After removal of 0 bases from V and 0 bases from J, the junction contained 4 bases not matched to a gene. CDR3 protein: CSARDRAGASYEQYF. CDR3 DNA sequence: TGCAGTGCTAGAGACCGAGCGGGGGCCTCCTACGAGCAGTACTTC.

Many counts were recorded for this clonotype. The V gene is TRBV4-3, the J gene TRBJ2-1, with 9 bases that match TRBD2. This CDR3 is 19 amino acids long. Germline trimming cut 0 bases from V and 7 bases from J; bases unmatched to any gene: 16. Germline-derived CDR1 and CDR2 are LGHNA and YSLEER. In nucleotides, the CDR3 is TGCGCCAGCAGCCAAGAGCACCCGTTTGGCGGGGGGGCGGGGAATGAGCAGTTCTTC. It yields the protein CASSQEHPFGGGAGNEQFF.

In its sample, this clonotype was seen a few times. The chain is built from TRBV6-2 or TRBV6-3 and TRBJ1-5, with TRBD1 matching over 7 bases. The CDR3 has 16 amino acids. J gave up 3 bases and V 7 bases, and 12 bases lay outside the gene matches. Germline lookup yields CDR1 MNHEY and CDR2 SVGEGT. The CDR3 spells CASTSPQDRTNQPQHF. CDR3 in DNA: TGTGCCAGCACCTCACCTCAGGACAGGACCAATCAGCCCCAGCATTTT.

In its sample, this clonotype was seen many times. The chain joins TRBV5-1 to TRBJ1-2; D uncertain. From germline, CDR1 is SGHRS and CDR2 YFSETQ. The V end lost 5 bases, the J end lost 3 bases, and 11 bases lay between the germline ends. The CDR3 contains 13 residues. The CDR3 protein is CASRQNYDYGYTF. CDR3 nucleotide sequence: TGCGCCAGCAGGCAGAATTATGACTATGGCTACACCTTC.

The chain joins TRBV7-9 to TRBJ2-3; 7 bases line up with TRBD1. The CDR3 sequence is 14 residues long. With V trimmed by 4 bases and J by 5 bases, 6 bases remained unmatched. Germline V CDR1 and CDR2: SEHNR, FQNEAQ (reference sequence). For the CDR3, the DNA is TGTGCCAGCAGCTCCCGGGACAGAGGAGATACGCAGTATTTT. Protein: CASSSRDRGDTQYF.

V usage is TRBV5-1 and J usage is TRBJ2-7; D gene ambiguous. From germline, CDR1 is SGHRS and CDR2 YFSETQ. The CDR3 has 14 residues. With 0 bases removed from V and 2 bases from J, the gap between germline ends came to 9 bases. The CDR3 loop reads CASSLDAGTYEQYF. CDR3 in DNA: TGCGCCAGCAGCTTGGATGCAGGCACCTACGAGCAGTACTTC.

This clonotype was picked up a small number of times. The rearrangement joins TRBV28 to TRBJ2-4; possibly TRBD1 for D (5 bases). Germline V gene sequence: CDR1 MDHEN, CDR2 SYDVKM. V was clipped by 6 bases and J by 9 bases, with 9 bases between them. The CDR3 sequence is 11 residues long. CDR3 nucleotide sequence: TGTGCCAGCAGCCCTAGGGGCATTCAGTACTTC. Amino acid sequence: CASSPRGIQYF.

This chain joins TRBV12-3 or TRBV12-4 and TRBJ1-5; possibly TRBD1 for D (5 bases). The V and J ends lost 8 bases and 9 bases respectively, with 20 bases between them. CDR3 length equals 14 residues. The CDR3 here is CASAHKRDLTPQHF. The CDR3 DNA follows: TGTGCCAGCGCTCACAAAAGGGACCTTACGCCCCAGCATTTT.

This chain joins TRBV5-6 and TRBJ1-6; D not resolved. Trimming pared 0 bases from V and 6 bases from J, leaving 7 bases between. CDR1 SGHDT and CDR2 YYEEEE come from the germline V gene. CDR3 length: 14 amino acids. CDR3 loop: CASSLVGSNSPLHF. The DNA for the CDR3 is TGTGCCAGCAGCTTGGTTGGGAGTAATTCACCCCTCCACTTT.

The chain has TRBV12-3 or TRBV12-4 and TRBJ2-7; 7 bases align to TRBD1. CDR3 length equals 14 residues. The V segment lost 5 bases and the J segment 2 bases; nucleotides outside the gene matches: 6. The CDR3 loop reads CASSLGGQPYEQYF. The CDR3 DNA reads as TGTGCCAGCAGTCTTGGGGGACAGCCCTACGAGCAGTACTTC.

This clonotype was observed many times. CDR3 nucleotides: TGTGCCAGCAGCCAACGGGTCAAAGGGGTAGAGACCCAGTACTTC. Protein product: CASSQRVKGVETQYF. This chain connects TRBV7-9 to TRBJ2-5; possible D gene TRBD1, 5 bases. Germline CDR1 reads SEHNR; CDR2 reads FQNEAQ (reference sequence). This CDR3 is 15 amino acids long. Trimming pared 5 bases from V and 4 bases from J, leaving 17 bases between.

This clonotype occurred many times. The V call is TRBV18, the J call TRBJ2-1; D is ambiguous. CDR3 length: 13 residues. V was trimmed by 3 bases and J by 4 bases, leaving 7 bases between them. Looked up from germline, CDR1 is KGHSH and CDR2 is LQKENI. The CDR3 nucleotides are TGTGCCAGCTCACCTAGAGATTACAATGAGCAGTTCTTC. Amino acids: CASSPRDYNEQFF.

J is TRBJ2-1 and V is TRBV6-5; 10 bases are a match to TRBD2. V was clipped by 4 bases and J by 3 bases; unmatched bases: 3. The CDR3 runs to 15 residues. CDR1 is MNHEY and CDR2 is SVGAGI in the germline V gene. The CDR3 DNA is TGTGCCAGCAGTTCAGTAGCGGGGGGCTACAATGAGCAGTTCTTC. Amino acid sequence: CASSSVAGGYNEQFF.

This clonotype was picked up a small number of times. The chain combines TRBV6-2 or TRBV6-3 with TRBJ2-3; maybe TRBD2 (5 bases). The CDR3 spans 18 residues. Germline-derived CDR1 and CDR2 are MNHEY and SVGEGT. Between the trimmed V and J ends, which lost 2 bases and 4 bases, there was a span of 22 bases. Written as DNA, the CDR3 is TGTGCCAGCAGTTACAAGTATGGGCACCACGAGGGTGCAGATACGCAGTATTTT. It specifies CASSYKYGHHEGADTQYF.

This clonotype appeared a few times. This chain joins TRBV7-2 and TRBJ2-3; 9 bases map to TRBD1. This CDR3 spans 16 amino acids. Trimming took 1 base from V and 5 from J; bases not matched to a gene: 7. The V gene's germline CDR1 is SGHTA and CDR2 FQGNSA. CDR3 DNA sequence: TGTGCCAGCAGCTTAGGGGGGACAGGGAGGGGAGATACGCAGTATTTT. Its translation: CASSLGGTGRGDTQYF.